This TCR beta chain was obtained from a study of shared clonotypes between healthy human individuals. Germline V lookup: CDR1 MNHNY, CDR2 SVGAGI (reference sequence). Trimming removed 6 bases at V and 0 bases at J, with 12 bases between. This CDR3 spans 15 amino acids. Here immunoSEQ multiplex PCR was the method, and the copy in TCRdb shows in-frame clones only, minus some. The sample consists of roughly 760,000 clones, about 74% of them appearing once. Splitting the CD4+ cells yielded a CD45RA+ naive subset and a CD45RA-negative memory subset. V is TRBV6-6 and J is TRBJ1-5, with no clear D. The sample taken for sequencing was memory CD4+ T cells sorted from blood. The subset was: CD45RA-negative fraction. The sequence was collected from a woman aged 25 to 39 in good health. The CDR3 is CASSPDPYSNQPQHF. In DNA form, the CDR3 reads TGTGCCAGCAGCCCGGACCCTTATAGCAATCAGCCCCAGCATTTT.